The clone carrying this T cell receptor (beta chain) was recorded a few times. The target antigen is unknown. V was trimmed by 7 bases and J by 1 base, leaving 11 bases between them. The CDR3 sequence is 15 residues long. In germline, CDR1 is LNHDA, CDR2 SQIVND (reference sequence). The sample comes from a study of cytomegalovirus exposure and HLA in healthy donors. Study-wide results and caveats: A later analysis reportedly found that, within productive TCRs, an Asian-associated ancestry cluster had fewer N-insertions than the mean observed across the roughly 730 donors.

13 Jbeta primers and 60 Vbeta primers were used for the PCR. Assay: immunoSEQ multiplex PCR; the TCRdb copy retains only in-frame clones and omits some. The table lists roughly 120,000 clones, approximately 70% of them singletons, with approximately 0.9% in the top ten. The clonotype was recovered from a woman in her twenties or thirties in good health and CMV-seronegative. The sequencing input was PBMCs. The chain carries TRBV19 and TRBJ2-6, with D perhaps matching TRBD1 (5 bases). The CDR3 region is CASTSRESGANVLTF. DNA for the CDR3: TGTGCCAGTACGTCCAGGGAATCTGGGGCCAACGTCCTGACTTTC.